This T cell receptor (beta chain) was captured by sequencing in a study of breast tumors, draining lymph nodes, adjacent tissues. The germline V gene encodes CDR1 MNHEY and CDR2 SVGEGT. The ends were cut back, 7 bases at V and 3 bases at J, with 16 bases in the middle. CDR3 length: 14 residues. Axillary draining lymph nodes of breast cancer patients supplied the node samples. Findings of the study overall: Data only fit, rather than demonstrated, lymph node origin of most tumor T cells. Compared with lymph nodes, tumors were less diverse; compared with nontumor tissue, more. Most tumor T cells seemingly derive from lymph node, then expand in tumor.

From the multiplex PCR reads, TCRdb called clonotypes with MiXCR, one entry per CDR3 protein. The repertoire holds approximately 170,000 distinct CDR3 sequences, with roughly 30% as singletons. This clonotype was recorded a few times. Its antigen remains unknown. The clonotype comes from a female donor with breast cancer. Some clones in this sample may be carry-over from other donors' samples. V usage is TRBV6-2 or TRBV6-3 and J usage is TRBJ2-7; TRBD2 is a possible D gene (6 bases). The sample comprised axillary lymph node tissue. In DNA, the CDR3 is TGTGCCAGCACCCCCGGGACTGTCCTCTACGAGCAGTACTTC. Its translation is CASTPGTVLYEQYF.